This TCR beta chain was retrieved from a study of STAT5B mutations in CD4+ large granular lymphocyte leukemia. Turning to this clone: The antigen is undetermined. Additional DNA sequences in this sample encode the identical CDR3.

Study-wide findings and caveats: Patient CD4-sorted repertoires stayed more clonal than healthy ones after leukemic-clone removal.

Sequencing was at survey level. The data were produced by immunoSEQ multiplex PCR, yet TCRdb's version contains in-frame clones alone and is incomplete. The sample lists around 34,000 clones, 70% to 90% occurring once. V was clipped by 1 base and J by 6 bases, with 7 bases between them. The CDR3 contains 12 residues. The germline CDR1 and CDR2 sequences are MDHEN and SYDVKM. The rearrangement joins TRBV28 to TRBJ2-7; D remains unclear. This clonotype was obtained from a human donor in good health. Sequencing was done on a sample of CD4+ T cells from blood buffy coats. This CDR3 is CASSLSGPEQYF. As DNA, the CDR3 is TGTGCCAGCAGTTTATCAGGACCCGAGCAGTACTTC.